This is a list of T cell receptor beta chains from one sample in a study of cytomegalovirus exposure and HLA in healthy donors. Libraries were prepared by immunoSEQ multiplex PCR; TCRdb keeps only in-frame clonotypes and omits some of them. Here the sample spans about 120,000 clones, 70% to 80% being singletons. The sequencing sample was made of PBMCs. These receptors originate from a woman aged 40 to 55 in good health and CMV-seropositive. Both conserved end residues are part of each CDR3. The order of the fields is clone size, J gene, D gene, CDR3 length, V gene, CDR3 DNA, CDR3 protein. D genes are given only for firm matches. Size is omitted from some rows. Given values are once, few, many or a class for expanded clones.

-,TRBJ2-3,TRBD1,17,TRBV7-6,TGTGCCAGCAGCTTGGGACAGGGAAGTCGATGGACAGATACGCAGTATTTT,CASSLGQGSRWTDTQYF
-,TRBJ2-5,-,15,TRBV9,TGTGCCAGCAGCCCCCGGCTGAGGGGGGGGGAGACCCAGTACTTC,CASSPRLRGGETQYF
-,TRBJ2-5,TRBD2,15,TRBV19,TGTGCCAGTAGTAGCCTAGCGGGGGGCCAAGAGACCCAGTACTTC,CASSSLAGGQETQYF
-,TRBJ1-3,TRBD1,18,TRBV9,TGTGCCAGCAGCCACCCGGTGGACAGGGGGGCTTCTGGAAACACCATATATTTT,CASSHPVDRGASGNTIYF
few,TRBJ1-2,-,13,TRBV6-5,TGTGCCAGCAGTTATGGACAGACTTTCGGCTACACCTTC,CASSYGQTFGYTF
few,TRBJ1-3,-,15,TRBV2,TGTGCCAGCAGTGAAAACAGCCTCTCTGGAAACACCATATATTTT,CASSENSLSGNTIYF
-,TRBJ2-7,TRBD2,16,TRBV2,TGTGCCAGCAGCCTAATAGGACTAGCGGGGGACTACGAGCAGTACTTC,CASSLIGLAGDYEQYF
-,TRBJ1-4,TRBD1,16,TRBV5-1,TGCGCCAGCAGCGCGACACCGGGACAGGGCATTGAAAAACTGTTTTTT,CASSATPGQGIEKLFF
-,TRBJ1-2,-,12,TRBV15,TGTGCCATCAGGACGGGAAAAGGGGGCTACACCTTC,CAIRTGKGGYTF
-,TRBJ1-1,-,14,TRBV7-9,TGTGCCAGCAGCTTCCTACAGGGAAACACTGAAGCTTTCTTT,CASSFLQGNTEAFF
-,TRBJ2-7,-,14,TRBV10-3,TGTGCCATCATCTCTGCCAGGGGCTCCTACGAGCAGTACTTC,CAIISARGSYEQYF
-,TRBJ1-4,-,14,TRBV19,TGTGCCAGTAGTACGACCTATAGCAATGAAAAACTGTTTTTT,CASSTTYSNEKLFF
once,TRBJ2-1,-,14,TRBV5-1,TGCGCCAGCAGCTTGCTCCAGGGGGGTGCTGAGCAGTTCTTC,CASSLLQGGAEQFF
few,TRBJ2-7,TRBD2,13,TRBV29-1,TGCAGCGCTCTAGCGGGGGGCTCCTACGAGCAGTACTTC,CSALAGGSYEQYF
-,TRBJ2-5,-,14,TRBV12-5,TGTGCTAGTGGCCGTAGCGTTTTCCAAGAGACCCAGTACTTC,CASGRSVFQETQYF
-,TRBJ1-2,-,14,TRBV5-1,TGCGCCAGCAGCCCCGACAGGACCCTCTATGGCTACACCTTC,CASSPDRTLYGYTF
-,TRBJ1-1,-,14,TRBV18,TGTGCCAGCTCACCTTCCGGACAGTACACTGAAGCTTTCTTT,CASSPSGQYTEAFF
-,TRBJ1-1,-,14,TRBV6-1,TGTGCCACTCCGAGGGGGTTGGTGAACACTGAAGCTTTCTTT,CATPRGLVNTEAFF
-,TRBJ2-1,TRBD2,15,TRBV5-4,TGTGCCAGCAGCGCCGCTAGCGGGGGCCACAATGAGCAGTTCTTC,CASSAASGGHNEQFF
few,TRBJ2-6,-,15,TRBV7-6,TGTGCCAGCAGCTTAGACGGCTCTGGGGCCAACGTCCTGACTTTC,CASSLDGSGANVLTF
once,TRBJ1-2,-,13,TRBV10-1,TGCGCCAGCAGCTCGACAGGTACCTATGGCTACACCTTC,CASSSTGTYGYTF
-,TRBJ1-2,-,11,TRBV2,TGTGCCAGCAGTGACTTCTATGGCTACACCTTC,CASSDFYGYTF
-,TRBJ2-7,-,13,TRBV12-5,TGTGCTAGTGGTTTGTTCGAGGGGGCGGGGAAGGACTTC,CASGLFEGAGKDF
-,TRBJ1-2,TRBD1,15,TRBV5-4,TGTGCCAGCAGCTTTGAGGGGACAGCCGTTTATGGCTACACCTTC,CASSFEGTAVYGYTF
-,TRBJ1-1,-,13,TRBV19,TGTGCCAGTAGTATTCTCGGTACGCGGAAAGCTTTCTTT,CASSILGTRKAFF
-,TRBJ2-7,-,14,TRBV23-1,TGCGCCAGCAGGAACCCAGGTAACTCCTACGAGCAGTACTTC,CASRNPGNSYEQYF
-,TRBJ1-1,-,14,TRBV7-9,TGTGCCAGCAGCTTAGAGGGGCTGAACACTGAAGCTTTCTTT,CASSLEGLNTEAFF
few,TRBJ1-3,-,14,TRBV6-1,TGTGCCAGCAGTGAACAGTACTCTGGAAACACCATATATTTT,CASSEQYSGNTIYF
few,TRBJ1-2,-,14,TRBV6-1,TGTGCCAGCAGTGTTAACCCGGACAGCGTGGGCTACACCTTC,CASSVNPDSVGYTF
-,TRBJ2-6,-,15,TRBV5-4,TGTGCCAGCAGCCCATCTAGGTCTGGGGCCAACGTCCTGACTTTC,CASSPSRSGANVLTF
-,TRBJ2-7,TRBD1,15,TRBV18,TGTGCCAGCTCACCAAAATGGGACAGGGACCACGAGCAGTACTTC,CASSPKWDRDHEQYF
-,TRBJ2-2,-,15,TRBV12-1,TGTGCCAGCAGCTTTGCGACAGTCCCCACCGGGGAGCTGTTTTTT,CASSFATVPTGELFF
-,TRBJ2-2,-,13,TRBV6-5,TGTGCCAGCAGTTACCAGAACACCGGGGAGCTGTTTTTT,CASSYQNTGELFF
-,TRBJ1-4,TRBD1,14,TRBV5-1,TGCGCCAGCAGGGACAGGGGGCAGAATGAAAAACTGTTTTTT,CASRDRGQNEKLFF
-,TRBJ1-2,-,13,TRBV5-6,TGTGCCAGCAGCTTGCGAGCCACCTATGGCTACACCTTC,CASSLRATYGYTF
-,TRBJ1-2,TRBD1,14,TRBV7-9,TGTGCCAGCAGCCCCCCCGGACAGGGCTTTGGCTACACCTTC,CASSPPGQGFGYTF
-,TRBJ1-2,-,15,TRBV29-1,TGCAGCGTTGAACATCCGTCGAGGGAGCTCCATGGCTACACCTTC,CSVEHPSRELHGYTF
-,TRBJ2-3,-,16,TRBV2,TGTGCCAGCAAGGCATGGGGCTACACTAGCACAGATACGCAGTATTTT,CASKAWGYTSTDTQYF
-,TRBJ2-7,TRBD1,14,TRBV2,TGTGCCACCTCGGGACAGGGGAGCTCCTACGAGCAGTACTTC,CATSGQGSSYEQYF
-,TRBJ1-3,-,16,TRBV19,TGTGCCAGTAGTATTCGCGGGGGCAGCTCTGGAAACACCATATATTTT,CASSIRGGSSGNTIYF
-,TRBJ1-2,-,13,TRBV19,TGTGCCTCTAAGGGAGAGCTCCTCTATGGCTACACCTTC,CASKGELLYGYTF
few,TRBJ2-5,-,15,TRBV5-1,TGCGCCAGCAGCTTGACTGGCGGGCCTCAAGAGACCCAGTACTTC,CASSLTGGPQETQYF
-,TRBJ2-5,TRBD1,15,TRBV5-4,TGTGCCAGCAGCTTTCAACAGGGGTACCAAGAGACCCAGTACTTC,CASSFQQGYQETQYF
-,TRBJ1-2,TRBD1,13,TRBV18,TGTGCCAGCTCACCGCCAAACAGGGGAGGCTACACCTTC,CASSPPNRGGYTF
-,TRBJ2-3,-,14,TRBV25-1,TGTGCCAGTTCTCGACAGGAAGGAGCAGATACGCAGTATTTT,CASSRQEGADTQYF
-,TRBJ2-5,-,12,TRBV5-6,TGTGCCAGCAGCTTGGATTCGGAGACCCAGTACTTC,CASSLDSETQYF
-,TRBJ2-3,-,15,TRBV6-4,TGTGCCAGCAGAGACCCGTTGAGGGGGACAGATACGCAGTATTTT,CASRDPLRGTDTQYF
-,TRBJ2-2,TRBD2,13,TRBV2,TGTGCCAGCAGTTGGGGGGGAACCGGGGAGCTGTTTTTT,CASSWGGTGELFF
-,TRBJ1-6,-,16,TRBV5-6,TGTGCCAGCAGCTTATCCGGGATGTATTCTAATTCACCCCTCCACTTT,CASSLSGMYSNSPLHF
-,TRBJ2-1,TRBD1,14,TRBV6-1,TGTGCCAGCAGTGATCCAGGGGGCTACAATGAGCAGTTCTTC,CASSDPGGYNEQFF
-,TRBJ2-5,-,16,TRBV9,TGTGCCAGCAGCGCCGGGGGATCACAGTTTGGGGAGACCCAGTACTTC,CASSAGGSQFGETQYF
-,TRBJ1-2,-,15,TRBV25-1,TGTGCCAGCAGTGAAGGCGGCAGTATTAACTATGGCTACACCTTC,CASSEGGSINYGYTF
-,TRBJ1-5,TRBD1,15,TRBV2,TGTGCCAGCAGTTCGGACAGGGGTGGCAATCAGCCCCAGCATTTT,CASSSDRGGNQPQHF
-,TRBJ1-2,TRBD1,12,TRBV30,TGTGCCTGGGGCCGGACAGGGCATGGCTACACCTTC,CAWGRTGHGYTF
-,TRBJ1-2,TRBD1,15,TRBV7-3,TGTGCCAGCAGCCCCATTGACAGGGCTGGCTATGGCTACACCTTC,CASSPIDRAGYGYTF
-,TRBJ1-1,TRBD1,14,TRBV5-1,TGCGCCAGCAGCTTGGGACCGGGACAGGGTGCAGCTTTCTTT,CASSLGPGQGAAFF
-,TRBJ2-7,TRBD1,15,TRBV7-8,TGTGCCAGCAGCGAGGGGCAGGGACAGATCTACGAGCAGTACTTC,CASSEGQGQIYEQYF
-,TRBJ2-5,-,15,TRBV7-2,TGTGCCAGCAGCTTTATATTAGGGGAATGGGAGACCCAGTACTTC,CASSFILGEWETQYF
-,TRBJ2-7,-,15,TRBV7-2,TGTGCCAGCAGCTTAGGCCTACAGGGAATCGGTGAGCAGTACTTC,CASSLGLQGIGEQYF